A single sample gave rise to the 15 T cell receptor beta chains below, sequenced in a study of Tregs in tolerant kidney transplant recipients. Sequenced by immunoSEQ multiplex PCR; TCRdb stores in-frame clones only, minus some. The table shows 74,000 or so clones, with roughly nine tenths occurring only once. Recipients received nonmyeloablative bone marrow transplants from related graft donors, with transient mixed chimerism. The specimen was CD4+ T cells from blood (PBMCs), collected 24 months after the transplant. The receptors here all came from a human patient who received a combined kidney and bone marrow transplant. T cells may partly derive from the graft donor.

This chain joins TRBV4-3 and TRBJ2-3; TRBD2 agrees at 14 bases. Trimming removed 0 bases from V and 5 bases from J; junction bases left unmatched: 4. The CDR3 loop spans 17 amino acids. Germline CDR1 LGHNA, CDR2 YSLEER. CDR3 in DNA: TGCGCCAGCAGCCAAGACGTGACTAGCGGGAGGGAAGATACGCAGTATTTT. Translation gives CASSQDVTSGREDTQYF.

The chain carries TRBV5-1 and TRBJ2-2, with no clear D. V lost 0 bases and J 6 bases, leaving 6 bases between the germline ends. Looked up from germline, CDR1 is SGHRS and CDR2 is YFSETQ. The length of the CDR3 is 13 residues. CDR3 coding DNA: TGCGCCAGCAGCTTGGGGCAGGCCGGGGAGCTGTTTTTT. It codes for CASSLGQAGELFF.

The V call is TRBV7-9, the J call TRBJ1-6, with 7 bases matching TRBD1. V dropped 5 bases and J dropped 2; count of bases not matched to a gene: 6. There are 16 residues in the CDR3. From germline, CDR1 is SEHNR and CDR2 FQNEAQ (reference sequence). For the CDR3, the DNA is TGTGCCAGCAGCCGTACAGGGGCCCCCTATAATTCACCCCTCCACTTT. Translating gives CASSRTGAPYNSPLHF.

The rearrangement uses TRBV27 and TRBJ2-2, with TRBD1 as a possible D gene (6 bases). Between the trimmed V and J ends, which lost 6 bases and 0 bases, there was a span of 11 bases. Germline V gene lookup returns CDR1 MNHEY and CDR2 SMNVEV (reference sequence). This CDR3 spans 15 amino acids. For the CDR3, the DNA is TGTGCCAGCAGGAGGACAGTGTCGAACACCGGGGAGCTGTTTTTT. Amino acid sequence: CASRRTVSNTGELFF.

This chain uses TRBV6-6 with TRBJ1-5; the D gene is possibly TRBD1 (5 bases). This CDR3 spans 16 amino acids. V shed 0 bases and J shed 2 bases, with 11 bases lying between them. Germline-derived CDR1 and CDR2 are MNHNY and SVGAGI (reference sequence). The CDR3 bases are TGTGCCAGCAGTTACTCCGGCAGGGATGGCAATCAGCCCCAGCATTTT. It specifies CASSYSGRDGNQPQHF.

In this sample, this clone turned up once. The chain is built from TRBV1 and TRBJ2-7; TRBD1 is the table's D call and was not checked against the DNA. TRBV1 is given as a pseudogene. The CDR3 runs to 15 residues. The CDR3 sequence: CTSSRGTDSSYEQYF. CDR3 nucleotide sequence: TGCACCAGCAGCCGTGGGACAGACAGCTCCTACGAGCAGTACTTC.

The chain employs TRBV19 and TRBJ1-1; D is uncertain. From germline, CDR1 is LNHDA and CDR2 SQIVND (reference sequence). Deletions cut 9 bases from V and 1 base from J, with 18 bases between. The length of the CDR3 is 15 residues. The chain's CDR3 is CASNKPQVPNTEAFF. The CDR3 DNA reads as TGTGCCAGCAATAAACCGCAGGTTCCGAACACTGAAGCTTTCTTT. Based on the CDR3 plus reference TRBV19 and TRBJ1-1, the full variable domain is DGGITQSPKYLFRKEGQNVTLSCEQNLNHDAMYWYRQDPGQGLRLIYYSQIVNDFQKGDIAEGYSVSREKKESFPLTVTSAQKNPTAFYLCASNKPQVPNTEAFFGQGTRLTVV.

This chain links TRBV19 with TRBJ2-3; 11 nucleotides match TRBD2. CDR3 length equals 17 residues. The V and J ends lost 5 bases and 6 bases, in that order; junction bases with no gene match: 13. Germline values: CDR1 LNHDA, CDR2 SQIVND (reference sequence). CDR3 amino acids: CASSLERTSGRPDTQYF. DNA for the CDR3: TGTGCCAGTAGTCTCGAACGTACTAGCGGGAGACCCGATACGCAGTATTTT.

The chain carries TRBV4-3 and TRBJ2-7; D is perhaps TRBD2 (6 bases). This CDR3 spans 15 amino acids. The germline gives CDR1 LGHNA, CDR2 YSLEER. The ends were cut back, 4 bases at V and 5 bases at J, with 18 bases in the middle. As DNA, the CDR3 is TGCGCCAGCAGCCCGTGGGACCTAGCGCCTGACGAGCAGTACTTC. It encodes CASSPWDLAPDEQYF.

The V call is TRBV19, the J call TRBJ1-3; 9 nucleotides agree with TRBD1. The V gene's germline CDR1 is LNHDA and CDR2 SQIVND (reference sequence). The CDR3 sequence is 16 residues long. V shed 4 bases, J shed 3 bases, and the junction held 7 bases outside the gene matches. Written as DNA, the CDR3 is TGTGCCAGTAGTAAACAGGGGGCGAGTGTTGGAAACACCATATATTTT. Amino acids: CASSKQGASVGNTIYF.

The J gene is TRBJ2-5, the V gene TRBV11-3; 7 bases align to TRBD1. After removal of 5 bases from V and 4 bases from J, the junction contained 7 bases not matched to a gene. CDR3 length: 14 amino acids. Germline V gene data show CDR1 as SGHNT and CDR2 as YENEEA. CDR3 sequence: CASSPRAGGETQYF. DNA of the CDR3: TGTGCCAGCAGCCCTAGGGCAGGGGGAGAGACCCAGTACTTC.

V usage is TRBV7-7 and J usage is TRBJ2-5, with D possibly TRBD2 on 6 matching bases. This CDR3 spans 15 amino acids. The germline CDR1 and CDR2 sequences are SSHAT and FNYEAQ (reference sequence). V was pared by 2 bases and J by 2 bases, with 12 bases between. The CDR3 is CASSLSGTAQETQYF. CDR3 DNA: TGTGCCAGCAGCTTATCCGGGACTGCTCAAGAGACCCAGTACTTC.

The rearrangement joins TRBV6-1 to TRBJ1-2; TRBD1 aligns across 7 bases. The CDR3 is 14 amino acids. The V gene end was trimmed by 4 bases and the J gene end by 4 bases; junction bases not matched to a gene: 6. Germline loops: CDR1 MNHNS, CDR2 SASEGT. The CDR3 region has the DNA TGTGCCAGCAGTGTTTCGACAGGGCTCTATGGCTACACCTTC. Amino acid sequence: CASSVSTGLYGYTF.

The V and J genes are TRBV28 and TRBJ2-1; D remains ambiguous. The CDR3 consists of 15 residues. Trimming left V 6 bases short and J 1 base short, with 13 bases between. Germline CDR1 and CDR2: MDHEN and SYDVKM. CDR3 sequence reads: CASSRLYGSYNEQFF. CDR3 nucleotides: TGTGCCAGCAGCCGACTCTATGGGTCCTACAATGAGCAGTTCTTC.

This chain connects TRBV28 to TRBJ1-4, with TRBD1 as a possible D gene (6 bases). The CDR3 loop spans 14 amino acids. Deletions cut 7 bases from V and 6 bases from J, with 15 bases between. Germline loops: CDR1 MDHEN, CDR2 SYDVKM. Here the CDR3 DNA reads TGTGCCAGCACCGTACAGGGCAACTATGAAAAACTGTTTTTT. Its translation: CASTVQGNYEKLFF.